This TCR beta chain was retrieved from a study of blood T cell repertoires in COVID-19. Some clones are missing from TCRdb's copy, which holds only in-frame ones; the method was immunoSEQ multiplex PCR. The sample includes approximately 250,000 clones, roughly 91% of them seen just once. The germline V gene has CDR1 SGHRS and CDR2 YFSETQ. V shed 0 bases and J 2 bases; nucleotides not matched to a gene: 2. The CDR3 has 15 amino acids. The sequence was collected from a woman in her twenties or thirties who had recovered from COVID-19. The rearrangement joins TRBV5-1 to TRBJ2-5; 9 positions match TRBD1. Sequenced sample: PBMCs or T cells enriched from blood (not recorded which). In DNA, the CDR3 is TGCGCCAGCAGCTTGGAGGGACAGGGACAAGAGACCCAGTACTTC. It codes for CASSLEGQGQETQYF.